This passage covers 29 T cell receptor beta chains from one sample sequenced in a study of cytomegalovirus exposure and HLA in healthy donors. Assay: immunoSEQ multiplex PCR; the TCRdb copy retains only in-frame clones and omits some. The table shows more than 300,000 clones, with around 86% occurring only once. The sequenced sample consisted of PBMCs. The receptor set was obtained from a woman aged 18-30 years in good health and CMV-seronegative.

The genes are TRBV5-6 and TRBJ2-7, with 8 bases that match TRBD2. Germline CDR1 and CDR2: SGHDT and YYEEEE. This CDR3 region has 14 residues. The ends lost 1 base at V and 3 bases at J; junction bases unmatched: 3. Here the CDR3 DNA reads TGTGCCAGCAGCTTGTTGGGGACTAGCTACGAGCAGTACTTC. It is translated as CASSLLGTSYEQYF.

V usage is TRBV5-1 and J usage is TRBJ1-2, with 7 bases fitting TRBD1. The CDR3 spans 13 residues. J lost 4 bases, V lost 2 bases, and 2 bases had no gene match. Per the germline V gene, CDR1 is SGHRS and CDR2 is YFSETQ. In DNA, the CDR3 is TGCGCCAGCAGCTTAAAGGGGGCCTATGGCTACACCTTC. Its translation is CASSLKGAYGYTF.

This rearrangement joins TRBV5-5 to TRBJ2-7, with 7 bases aligning to TRBD1. CDR1 and CDR2 (germline): SGHKS, YYEKEE (reference sequence). V shed 1 base, J shed 0 bases, and the junction held 4 bases outside the gene matches. The CDR3 is made up of 15 amino acids. CDR3 coding DNA: TGTGCCAGCAGCTTGTCATCAGGGGGCTCCTACGAGCAGTACTTC. It encodes CASSLSSGGSYEQYF. Looking up the rest from reference TRBV5-5 and TRBJ2-7 gives the full variable domain: DAGVTQSPTHLIKTRGQQVTLRCSPISGHKSVSWYQQVLGQGPQFIFQYYEKEERGRGNFPDRFSARQFPNYSSELNVNALLLGDSALYLCASSLSSGGSYEQYFGPGTRLTVT.

DNA of the CDR3: TGTGCCAGCAGTCCTCCGGGAGGGGCGAAAAACATTCAGTACTTC. Amino acids: CASSPPGGAKNIQYF. The chain uses TRBV27 and TRBJ2-4, with 8 bases fitting TRBD2. There are 15 residues in the CDR3. Per the germline V gene, CDR1 is MNHEY and CDR2 is SMNVEV (reference sequence). V trimming: 5 bases; J trimming: 4 bases; junction bases outside the gene matches: 7.

The rearrangement uses TRBV5-4 and TRBJ2-2; a weak D match, TRBD2 (5 bases). The CDR3 is 15 amino acids. V lost 6 bases and J lost 5, with 17 bases in between. Germline loops: CDR1 SGHNT, CDR2 YYREEE (reference sequence). In DNA form, the CDR3 reads TGTGCCAGCACTACCCTTGGAGGAAGGACCGGGGAGCTGTTTTTT. Translated: CASTTLGGRTGELFF. Filled out from reference TRBV5-4 and TRBJ2-2, the complete variable domain reads ETGVTQSPTHLIKTRGQQVTLRCSSQSGHNTVSWYQQALGQGPQFIFQYYREEENGRGNFPPRFSGLQFPNYSSELNVNALELDDSALYLCASTTLGGRTGELFFGEGSRLTVL.

V gene TRBV5-1 combines with J gene TRBJ2-7; TRBD1 agrees at 9 bases. V dropped 0 bases and J dropped 4; count of bases not matched to a gene: 8. The length of the CDR3 is 16 residues. Germline V gene sequence: CDR1 SGHRS, CDR2 YFSETQ. As DNA, the CDR3 is TGCGCCAGCAGCTTGGGGGACAGGGAGTTCCCATACGAGCAGTACTTC. This encodes CASSLGDREFPYEQYF. The entire variable domain, with the rest obtained from reference TRBV5-1 and TRBJ2-7, is as follows: KAGVTQTPRYLIKTRGQQVTLSCSPISGHRSVSWYQQTPGQGLQFLFEYFSETQRNKGNFPGRFSGRQFSNSRSEMNVSTLELGDSALYLCASSLGDREFPYEQYFGPGTRLTVT.

The chain recombines TRBV5-5 with TRBJ2-2; D remains ambiguous. Trimming pared 1 base from V and 4 bases from J, leaving 5 bases between. In germline, CDR1 is SGHKS, CDR2 YYEKEE (reference sequence). The CDR3 runs to 13 residues. Written as DNA, the CDR3 is TGTGCCAGCAGCTTGACAGTCACCGGGGAGCTGTTTTTT. It yields the protein CASSLTVTGELFF.

This chain uses TRBV28 with TRBJ1-5; TRBD1 agrees at 7 bases. Germline V lookup: CDR1 MDHEN, CDR2 SYDVKM. With V trimmed by 10 bases and J by 2 bases, 11 bases remained unmatched. This CDR3 has 15 residues. CDR3 sequence: CATHWGQSRNQPQHF. CDR3 bases: TGTGCCACCCACTGGGGACAGTCACGCAATCAGCCCCAGCATTTT.

Only a few counts were recorded for this clone. The chain joins TRBV2 to TRBJ1-2, with 9 bases lining up with TRBD1. The V gene's germline CDR1 is SNHLY and CDR2 FYNNEI. The CDR3 covers 16 residues. Losses at the gene ends were 4 bases for V and 4 bases for J; bases not matched to a gene: 10. The CDR3 DNA reads TGTGCCAGCAGTGGCTACGGGACAGGGACGGCCTATGGCTACACCTTC. Translated: CASSGYGTGTAYGYTF.

The chain links TRBV2 to TRBJ1-2; the D is unclear. V was clipped by 2 bases and J by 6 bases, with 10 bases between them. This CDR3 comprises 13 residues. The germline CDR1 and CDR2 sequences are SNHLY and FYNNEI. CDR3 in DNA: TGTGCCAGCAGTGAATCCAGGTTAGATGGCTACACCTTC. Protein sequence: CASSESRLDGYTF.

This clone appeared once. The rearrangement uses TRBV4-2 and TRBJ2-1; TRBD2 is a possible D gene (6 bases). The CDR3 runs to 15 residues. The V gene's germline CDR1 is LGHNA and CDR2 YNFKEQ. Trimming pared 0 bases from V and 9 bases from J, leaving 15 bases between. CDR3: CASSQDIGKGGEQFF. In nucleotides, the CDR3 is TGTGCCAGCAGCCAAGATATTGGAAAGGGAGGTGAGCAGTTCTTC.

The CDR3 sequence is CATRQGLNEQFF. DNA for the CDR3: TGTGCCACAAGACAGGGATTGAATGAGCAGTTCTTC. The chain couples TRBV2 to TRBJ2-1; 7 positions match TRBD1. The CDR3 has 12 residues. CDR1 SNHLY and CDR2 FYNNEI come from the germline V gene. Trimming at V came to 10 bases and at J to 7 bases, leaving 7 bases not matched to a gene.

This clone showed up just a few times. DNA for the CDR3: TGTGCCAGCAGCGTAAATTCCCTAGCCCAAGAGACCCAGTACTTC. Translated, it gives CASSVNSLAQETQYF. The chain uses TRBV9 and TRBJ2-5, with D perhaps TRBD2 (5 bases). The V gene lost 1 base and the J gene lost 1 base, with 11 bases spanning the gap. The CDR3 consists of 15 residues. Per germline, CDR1 SGDLS and CDR2 YYNGEE.

The chain uses TRBV10-3 and TRBJ1-4, with a possible D match to TRBD1 (5 bases). The germline gives CDR1 ENHRY, CDR2 SYGVKD. The CDR3 loop spans 14 amino acids. Trimming left V 6 bases short and J 3 bases short, with 11 bases between. DNA of the CDR3: TGTGCCATCAGCCCCCGGGGGTCTAATGAAAAACTGTTTTTT. This codes for CAISPRGSNEKLFF.

The chain has TRBV6-5 and TRBJ2-2, with 7 positions matching TRBD2. The trim removed 1 base at V and 7 bases at J, leaving 3 bases unmatched. Germline V gives CDR1 MNHEY, CDR2 SVGAGI. This CDR3 spans 14 amino acids. In DNA, the CDR3 is TGTGCCAGCAGTTACTGGGGGGAGGGCGGGGAGCTGTTTTTT. The encoded protein is CASSYWGEGGELFF.

This clone was observed a few times. This chain uses TRBV6-1 with TRBJ1-2; D gene ambiguous. This CDR3 has 13 amino acids. The germline V and J ends were trimmed by 1 base and 5 bases, with 8 bases remaining between them. Germline V gene lookup returns CDR1 MNHNS and CDR2 SASEGT. The CDR3 coding sequence is TGTGCCAGCAGTGAAGACACCCCGTATGGCTACACCTTC. It codes for CASSEDTPYGYTF.

The rearrangement uses TRBV5-6 and TRBJ2-4, with D maybe TRBD2 (5 bases). Germline-derived CDR1 and CDR2 are SGHDT and YYEEEE. The CDR3 runs to 16 residues. Trimming removed 0 bases at V and 2 bases at J, with 12 bases between. The CDR3 nucleotides are TGTGCCAGCAGCTTGGTTACAGCGGCCACCAAAAACATTCAGTACTTC. As protein: CASSLVTAATKNIQYF.

This clone was observed a handful of times. The V call is TRBV5-1, the J call TRBJ1-6; 7 bases line up with TRBD1. The CDR3 spans 14 residues. The germline CDR1 and CDR2 sequences are SGHRS and YFSETQ. V lost 4 bases and J lost 8; bases outside the gene matches: 6. This CDR3 is CASSPGTAYSPLHF. The CDR3 DNA is TGCGCCAGCAGCCCCGGGACAGCCTATTCACCCCTCCACTTT.

This chain links TRBV5-1 with TRBJ2-1; maybe TRBD2 (5 bases). Germline CDR1 reads SGHRS; CDR2 reads YFSETQ. The CDR3 extends over 17 amino acids. Trimming shortened V by 0 bases and J by 0 bases, and 13 bases separated the two germline ends. CDR3 protein: CASSLVALGSSYNEQFF. The CDR3 DNA reads as TGCGCCAGCAGCTTGGTTGCCCTTGGGAGCTCCTACAATGAGCAGTTCTTC. Based on the CDR3 plus reference TRBV5-1 and TRBJ2-1, the full variable domain is KAGVTQTPRYLIKTRGQQVTLSCSPISGHRSVSWYQQTPGQGLQFLFEYFSETQRNKGNFPGRFSGRQFSNSRSEMNVSTLELGDSALYLCASSLVALGSSYNEQFFGPGTRLTVL.

The chain uses TRBV13 and TRBJ2-1; D ambiguous. Germline-derived CDR1 and CDR2 are PRHDT and FYEKMQ (reference sequence). V dropped 5 bases and J dropped 7 bases, with 18 bases sitting between them. The CDR3 is made up of 15 amino acids. The CDR3 loop reads CASSLSAAARNEQFF. CDR3 coding DNA: TGTGCCAGCAGCCTTTCCGCGGCAGCGCGGAATGAGCAGTTCTTC. The full variable domain, completed using reference TRBV13 and TRBJ2-1, is AAGVIQSPRHLIKEKRETATLKCYPIPRHDTVYWYQQGPGQDPQFLISFYEKMQSDKGSIPDRFSAQQFSDYHSELNMSSLELGDSALYFCASSLSAAARNEQFFGPGTRLTVL.

This sequence joins TRBV9 and TRBJ2-7, with TRBD2 as a possible D gene (6 bases). The CDR3 is 16 amino acids. Per the germline V gene, CDR1 is SGDLS and CDR2 is YYNGEE. The V gene lost 0 bases and the J gene lost 3 bases, with 16 bases spanning the gap. This CDR3 is CASSVARDSIFYEQYF. The CDR3 nucleotides read TGTGCCAGCAGCGTAGCCCGGGACTCGATCTTCTACGAGCAGTACTTC. Full variable domain (outside the CDR3, taken from reference TRBV9 and TRBJ2-7): DSGVTQTPKHLITATGQRVTLRCSPRSGDLSVYWYQQSLDQGLQFLIQYYNGEERAKGNILERFSAQQFPDLHSELNLSSLELGDSALYFCASSVARDSIFYEQYFGPGTRLTVT.

The chain employs TRBV19 and TRBJ1-6; the D gene is possibly TRBD1 (6 bases). V was cut by 5 bases and J by 8 bases, with 22 bases left in between. CDR1 is LNHDA and CDR2 is SQIVND in the germline V gene (reference sequence). The CDR3 has 17 amino acids. CDR3 sequence reads: CASSYPLTGYHYSPLHF. CDR3 nucleotides: TGTGCCAGTAGTTACCCCTTAACAGGGTACCACTATTCACCCCTCCACTTT. The variable domain in full, with the rest retrieved from reference TRBV19 and TRBJ1-6, is DGGITQSPKYLFRKEGQNVTLSCEQNLNHDAMYWYRQDPGQGLRLIYYSQIVNDFQKGDIAEGYSVSREKKESFPLTVTSAQKNPTAFYLCASSYPLTGYHYSPLHFGNGTRLTVT.

The gene calls are TRBV2 and TRBJ2-5, with D possibly TRBD1 on 6 matching bases. Germline CDR1 SNHLY, CDR2 FYNNEI. With 4 bases removed from V and 2 bases from J, the gap between germline ends came to 11 bases. The CDR3 has 14 amino acids. The CDR3 DNA follows: TGTGCCAGCAGTGCTGAGGGGGAGCAAGAGACCCAGTACTTC. Translating it yields CASSAEGEQETQYF. Full variable domain (outside the CDR3, taken from reference TRBV2 and TRBJ2-5): EPEVTQTPSHQVTQMGQEVILRCVPISNHLYFYWYRQILGQKVEFLVSFYNNEISEKSEIFDDQFSVERPDGSNFTLKIRSTKLEDSAMYFCASSAEGEQETQYFGPGTRLLVL.

V usage is TRBV2 and J usage is TRBJ2-1; the match to TRBD1 covers 11 bases. There are 14 residues in the CDR3. Trimming cost V 9 bases and J 10 bases; bases outside gene matches: 11. Germline loops: CDR1 SNHLY, CDR2 FYNNEI. CDR3 protein: CASRGTGGSREQFF. DNA for the CDR3: TGTGCCAGTAGGGGGACAGGGGGTTCGAGGGAGCAGTTCTTC.

The V and J genes are TRBV28 and TRBJ1-1; 8 bases fit TRBD1. The length of the CDR3 is 15 residues. From germline, CDR1 is MDHEN and CDR2 SYDVKM. Unmatched junction bases numbered 11, after V lost 6 bases and J lost 5 bases. In DNA, the CDR3 is TGTGCCAGCAGCCCAGGGGGCGCAAGATGGACTGAAGCTTTCTTT. Translating gives CASSPGGARWTEAFF.

Only one count was recorded for this clone. The V gene is TRBV28, the J gene TRBJ1-2; 9 positions match TRBD1. With 5 bases clipped from V and 8 bases from J, the junction kept 3 bases outside the gene matches. Germline CDR1 and CDR2: MDHEN and SYDVKM. The CDR3 is 12 residues long. CDR3 in amino acids: CASSKGQGGYTF. CDR3 nucleotides: TGTGCCAGCAGTAAGGGACAGGGCGGCTACACCTTC.

The genes are TRBV6-6 and TRBJ1-5; TRBD1 is a possible D gene (5 bases). V shed 6 bases and J shed 7 bases, with 10 bases lying between them. The CDR3 spans 12 residues. CDR1 and CDR2 from the germline V gene are MNHNY and SVGAGI (reference sequence). The CDR3 DNA sequence: TGTGCCAGCAGGAAGGGGAGGCAGCCCCAGCATTTT. It yields the protein CASRKGRQPQHF.

The chain has TRBV19 and TRBJ1-5; 9 bases align to TRBD1. Unmatched junction bases numbered 3, after V lost 6 bases and J lost 3 bases. Germline V CDR1 and CDR2: LNHDA, SQIVND (reference sequence). This CDR3 is 14 amino acids long. Here the CDR3 reads CASSRDRVNQPQHF. Written as DNA, the CDR3 is TGTGCCAGTAGCCGGGACAGGGTCAATCAGCCCCAGCATTTT.

This chain links TRBV2 with TRBJ1-3; possible D gene TRBD1, 5 bases. The CDR3 loop spans 15 amino acids. V lost 6 bases to trimming and J lost 3 bases, with 15 bases between them. The germline V gene has CDR1 SNHLY and CDR2 FYNNEI. The CDR3 spells CASRSGQGNGNTIYF. In nucleotides, the CDR3 is TGTGCCAGCAGATCCGGTCAGGGAAATGGAAACACCATATATTTT.